The 25 T cell receptor beta chains below all came from one sample that was sequenced in a study of OX40 agonist ivuxolimab in advanced cancers. TCRdb's table, derived via immunoSEQ multiplex PCR, lists solely in-frame clones and lacks some. The sample includes 60,000 to 70,000 clones, approximately 87% of them seen just once. Specimen: CD4+ or CD8+ T cells sorted from blood, collected in a trial of the OX40 agonist ivuxolimab. These receptors all stem from an adult with an advanced solid tumor such as melanoma, head and neck, liver or kidney cancer.

This rearrangement joins TRBV7-2 to TRBJ1-6; no clear D. The V and J ends lost 0 bases and 6 bases respectively, with 9 bases between them. The CDR3 is 15 residues long. Germline V lookup: CDR1 SGHTA, CDR2 FQGNSA. The CDR3 protein is CASSLAGRSNSPLHF. CDR3 in DNA: TGTGCCAGCAGCTTAGCGGGCAGGAGTAATTCACCCCTCCACTTT.

The CDR3 loop is CASSPRGTGVAKNIQYF. The CDR3 nucleotides read TGTGCCAGCAGCCCCAGGGGGACGGGAGTAGCCAAAAACATTCAGTACTTC. The chain couples TRBV28 to TRBJ2-4; possible D gene TRBD1, 7 bases. The CDR3 has 17 amino acids. Germline V gene data show CDR1 as MDHEN and CDR2 as SYDVKM. V dropped 6 bases and J dropped 0 bases, with 18 bases sitting between them.

The chain joins TRBV6-5 to TRBJ1-5; D is undetermined. The CDR3 length is 12 residues. Germline CDR1 is MNHEY and CDR2 is SVGAGI. V lost 6 bases and J lost 1, with 4 bases in between. The CDR3 DNA reads as TGTGCCAGCAGGAACAGCAATCAGCCCCAGCATTTT. It encodes CASRNSNQPQHF.

The CDR3 loop reads CASRPARDEKLFF. The CDR3 DNA sequence: TGTGCCAGCAGGCCGGCCAGGGACGAAAAACTGTTTTTT. This chain uses TRBV27 with TRBJ1-4, with a possible D match to TRBD1 (5 bases). The CDR3 sequence is 13 residues long. Germline V gene lookup returns CDR1 MNHEY and CDR2 SMNVEV (reference sequence). V lost 6 bases and J 8 bases, leaving 13 bases between the germline ends.

The chain has TRBV28 and TRBJ2-5; weak D call: TRBD1 (6 bases). Trimming pared 1 base from V and 5 bases from J, leaving 14 bases between. The CDR3 consists of 15 residues. Looked up from germline, CDR1 is MDHEN and CDR2 is SYDVKM. The CDR3 coding sequence is TGTGCCAGCAGTTTATTCGGCAGGGGACCGGAGACCCAGTACTTC. Encoded protein: CASSLFGRGPETQYF.

This rearrangement joins TRBV7-6 to TRBJ2-3; D is undetermined. The length of the CDR3 is 13 residues. Germline lookup yields CDR1 SGHVS and CDR2 FNYEAQ. With 4 bases removed from V and 3 bases from J, the gap between germline ends came to 8 bases. This CDR3 reads CASSSRLTDTQYF. As DNA, the CDR3 is TGTGCCAGCAGCTCACGATTAACAGATACGCAGTATTTT.

J is TRBJ1-3 and V is TRBV9; 7 bases map to TRBD1. This CDR3 is 15 amino acids long. The germline gives CDR1 SGDLS, CDR2 YYNGEE. The ends lost 4 bases at V and 2 bases at J; junction bases unmatched: 6. CDR3 protein: CASSRGQGAGNTIYF. CDR3 DNA: TGTGCCAGCAGCCGAGGTCAGGGGGCTGGAAACACCATATATTTT.

The chain combines TRBV5-1 with TRBJ2-7; 8 bases map to TRBD1. Germline CDR1 is SGHRS and CDR2 is YFSETQ. V trimming: 4 bases; J trimming: 5 bases; junction bases outside the gene matches: 8. The CDR3 is made up of 14 amino acids. The DNA of the CDR3 is TGCGCCAGCAGCACCGGACAGGGTGCCGACGAGCAGTACTTC. Translated: CASSTGQGADEQYF.

J is TRBJ2-7 and V is TRBV2, with 10 bases aligning to TRBD1. V was pared by 7 bases and J by 7 bases, with 13 bases of the junction left unmatched. The length of the CDR3 is 15 residues. Germline V gene sequence: CDR1 SNHLY, CDR2 FYNNEI. CDR3 in DNA: TGTGCCAGCACTCGACAGGGGGCGAGGGGCCAGGAGCAGTACTTC. This sequence encodes CASTRQGARGQEQYF.

The chain uses TRBV7-2 and TRBJ2-7; 9 bases match TRBD2. From germline, CDR1 is SGHTA and CDR2 FQGNSA. The CDR3 covers 14 residues. J gave up 1 base and V 5 bases, and 3 bases lay outside the gene matches. CDR3 bases: TGTGCCAGCAGCCGCGGACTAGCGTCCTACGAGCAGTACTTC. This codes for CASSRGLASYEQYF.

The V call is TRBV7-9, the J call TRBJ1-1; D may be TRBD1 (5 bases). CDR1 and CDR2 (germline): SEHNR, FQNEAQ (reference sequence). Trimming removed 4 bases at V and 4 bases at J, with 10 bases between. CDR3 length: 13 amino acids. The CDR3 protein is CASSSTGPTEAFF. As DNA, the CDR3 is TGTGCCAGCAGCTCAACAGGCCCCACTGAAGCTTTCTTT.

The chain carries TRBV30 and TRBJ2-5; 12 bases map to TRBD2. CDR3 length equals 15 residues. Germline V CDR1 and CDR2: GTSNPN, SVGIG (reference sequence). Unmatched junction bases numbered 5, after V lost 5 bases and J lost 1 base. The CDR3 DNA follows: TGTGCCTGGTCGGGACTAGCGGGCCCCCAAGAGACCCAGTACTTC. It specifies CAWSGLAGPQETQYF.

The chain is built from TRBV7-2 and TRBJ2-5, with 8 nucleotides matching TRBD2. Germline V lookup: CDR1 SGHTA, CDR2 FQGNSA. The CDR3 is 15 residues long. V dropped 1 base and J dropped 5; count of bases not matched to a gene: 6. As DNA, the CDR3 is TGTGCCAGCAGCTTAGGTGGCGGGGGGCTGGAGACCCAGTACTTC. This sequence encodes CASSLGGGGLETQYF.

The chain uses TRBV28 and TRBJ1-6, with 11 bases identical to TRBD1. The CDR3 spans 15 residues. Germline V lookup: CDR1 MDHEN, CDR2 SYDVKM. V gave up 6 bases and J gave up 9 bases; unmatched junction bases: 7. The CDR3 DNA reads TGTGCCAGCAGCTTCTCCGGGACAGGGGGTTCACCCCTCCACTTT. The encoded protein is CASSFSGTGGSPLHF.

The gene calls are TRBV2 and TRBJ2-7, with 8 nucleotides matching TRBD2. The germline V gene encodes CDR1 SNHLY and CDR2 FYNNEI. This CDR3 has 14 residues. V gave up 10 bases and J gave up 3 bases; unmatched junction bases: 11. CDR3 nucleotide sequence: TGTGCCACCCGGGGGGGAACAGGAAGCTACGAGCAGTACTTC. As protein: CATRGGTGSYEQYF.

The genes are TRBV5-6 and TRBJ2-5; 7 nucleotides line up with TRBD1. CDR1 is SGHDT, CDR2 YYEEEE, per germline. Losses at the gene ends were 4 bases for V and 4 bases for J; bases not matched to a gene: 7. This CDR3 region has 14 residues. CDR3 region: CASSATGKGETQYF. The CDR3 coding sequence is TGTGCCAGCAGCGCGACAGGGAAAGGAGAGACCCAGTACTTC.

The chain uses TRBV28 and TRBJ2-5; the match to TRBD1 covers 7 bases. The CDR3 runs to 15 residues. With V trimmed by 6 bases and J by 4 bases, 11 bases remained unmatched. Germline lookup yields CDR1 MDHEN and CDR2 SYDVKM. The CDR3, as DNA: TGTGCCAGCAGGGGAAGGACAGGAAGGGGAGAGACCCAGTACTTC. This sequence encodes CASRGRTGRGETQYF.

This chain links TRBV21-1 with TRBJ2-5. TRBV21-1 is a pseudogene segment. CDR3 length: 12 residues. CDR3 nucleotide sequence: TGTGCCAGCAGCAAATGGGGGAAGACCCAGTACTTC. Its protein is CASSKWGKTQYF.

This chain links TRBV6-6 with TRBJ2-7; TRBD1 agrees at 7 bases. The CDR3 runs to 12 residues. CDR1 is MNHNY, CDR2 SVGAGI, per germline (reference sequence). The CDR3 nucleotides read TGTGCAGTAGTTAGGGACAGCGGTGAGCAGTACTTC. The encoded protein is CAVVRDSGEQYF.

V is TRBV15 and J is TRBJ2-2; D is perhaps TRBD2 (6 bases). There are 18 residues in the CDR3. Germline assignment: CDR1 LNHNV and CDR2 YYDKDF (reference sequence). Trimming stripped 5 bases from V and 4 bases from J, with 23 bases between. The CDR3 region has the DNA TGTGCCACCAGCCCAGAGAGGAGGGCCGGCAAAGGCACCGGGGAGCTGTTTTTT. The encoded protein is CATSPERRAGKGTGELFF. The full variable domain, completed using reference TRBV15 and TRBJ2-2, is DAMVIQNPRYQVTQFGKPVTLSCSQTLNHNVMYWYQQKSSQAPKLLFHYYDKDFNNEADTPDNFQSRRPNTSFCFLDIRSPGLGDTAMYLCATSPERRAGKGTGELFFGEGSRLTVL.

V usage is TRBV9 and J usage is TRBJ2-5; TRBD1 might be the D (5 bases). With 6 bases removed from V and 5 bases from J, the gap between germline ends came to 23 bases. The germline V gene has CDR1 SGDLS and CDR2 YYNGEE. The CDR3 contains 16 residues. In DNA form, the CDR3 reads TGTGCCAGCAATGCCTTCGGACATCCTGATGGGGAGACCCAGTACTTC. Protein sequence: CASNAFGHPDGETQYF. Based on the CDR3 plus reference TRBV9 and TRBJ2-5, the full variable domain is DSGVTQTPKHLITATGQRVTLRCSPRSGDLSVYWYQQSLDQGLQFLIQYYNGEERAKGNILERFSAQQFPDLHSELNLSSLELGDSALYFCASNAFGHPDGETQYFGPGTRLLVL.

The CDR3 loop reads CASSPGAKNTIYF. The DNA for the CDR3 is TGTGCCAGCAGTCCGGGAGCGAAAAACACCATATATTTT. V and J are TRBV6-6 and TRBJ1-3; D gene uncertain. The CDR3 length is 13 residues. Germline V gene data show CDR1 as MNHNY and CDR2 as SVGAGI (reference sequence). V shed 5 bases and J shed 6 bases, with 11 bases lying between them.

The chain is built from TRBV19 and TRBJ2-5; no firm D call. Trimming took off 3 bases at V and 4 bases at J, with 15 bases between the two ends. Germline V CDR1 and CDR2: LNHDA, SQIVND (reference sequence). The CDR3 is 15 residues long. For the CDR3, the DNA is TGTGCCAGTAGTATTAGGATAGACGGCGGAGAGACCCAGTACTTC. As protein: CASSIRIDGGETQYF.

V usage is TRBV19 and J usage is TRBJ1-2, with a possible D match to TRBD1 (5 bases). CDR3 length: 13 amino acids. CDR1 LNHDA and CDR2 SQIVND come from the germline V gene (reference sequence). V was shortened by 6 bases and J by 3 bases, with 11 bases between the two germline ends. In DNA form, the CDR3 reads TGTGCCAGTAGCCTCTCGGGGCACTATGGCTACACCTTC. Translated, it gives CASSLSGHYGYTF.

The chain has TRBV11-3 and TRBJ2-7; D remains unclear. V lost 2 bases to trimming and J lost 2 bases, with 13 bases between them. This CDR3 is built from 15 residues. Germline loops: CDR1 SGHNT, CDR2 YENEEA. The CDR3 reads CASSLYRPPPYEQYF. The CDR3 DNA reads as TGTGCCAGCAGCTTATACCGTCCCCCCCCCTACGAGCAGTACTTC.